The 30 T cell receptor beta chains reported below all come from one sample, sequenced in a study of OX40 agonist ivuxolimab in advanced cancers. This table comes from immunoSEQ multiplex PCR, and its TCRdb copy is limited to in-frame clones, with some not included. The data contain some 150,000 clones, 90% of them singletons. Material: CD4+ or CD8+ T cells sorted from blood, obtained in a trial of the OX40 agonist ivuxolimab. The receptors derive from an adult with an advanced solid tumor such as melanoma, head and neck, liver or kidney cancer.

The rearrangement uses TRBV11-1 and TRBJ1-1; no firm D call. This CDR3 contains 11 residues. From germline, CDR1 is SGHAT and CDR2 FQDESV (reference sequence). V lost 10 bases and J 10 bases, leaving 16 bases between the germline ends. As DNA, the CDR3 is TGTGCCATCAGAAGTAGAGGTAGAGCTTTCTTT. Residues: CAIRSRGRAFF.

The V call is TRBV19, the J call TRBJ2-2; D remains ambiguous. Trimming removed 9 bases at V and 6 bases at J, with 20 bases between. This CDR3 spans 15 amino acids. Germline V CDR1 and CDR2: LNHDA, SQIVND (reference sequence). CDR3 amino acids: CASNHLRDWAGELFF. CDR3 bases: TGTGCCAGCAACCACCTTAGGGATTGGGCCGGGGAGCTGTTTTTT.

In DNA form, the CDR3 reads TGTGCCAGCAGCCAGGATTGGGTGCAACAGACCCAGTACTTC. This translates into CASSQDWVQQTQYF. V gene TRBV14 combines with J gene TRBJ2-5; D is uncertain. This CDR3 has 14 residues. V was clipped by 3 bases and J by 6 bases, with 14 bases between them. The V gene's germline CDR1 is SGHDN and CDR2 FVKESK.

This chain joins TRBV7-9 and TRBJ1-3, with D perhaps matching TRBD1 (5 bases). The CDR3 has 15 residues. Trimming cost V 4 bases and J 0 bases, with 10 bases left between them. Germline-derived CDR1 and CDR2 are SEHNR and FQNEAQ (reference sequence). This chain's CDR3 is CASSSGTDSGNTIYF. Here the CDR3 DNA reads TGTGCCAGCAGCTCGGGGACTGACTCTGGAAACACCATATATTTT.

The gene calls are TRBV6-6 and TRBJ2-5; 8 nucleotides align to TRBD2. The V segment lost 6 bases and the J segment 1 base; nucleotides outside the gene matches: 10. Per the germline V gene, CDR1 is MNHNY and CDR2 is SVGAGI (reference sequence). CDR3 size: 16 residues. The CDR3 region is CASSSPSGRRQETQYF. The CDR3 DNA sequence: TGTGCCAGCAGCTCCCCCAGCGGGAGACGCCAAGAGACCCAGTACTTC.

V and J are TRBV5-5 and TRBJ2-7, with a weak D call TRBD1 (6 bases). This CDR3 has 14 amino acids. Germline assignment: CDR1 SGHKS and CDR2 YYEKEE (reference sequence). V was shortened by 2 bases and J by 2 bases, with 11 bases between the two germline ends. The CDR3 nucleotides read TGTGCCAGCAGCTTCCCGGACAGCCCCTACGAGCAGTACTTC. Translated: CASSFPDSPYEQYF.

The V call is TRBV4-2, the J call TRBJ2-7; 8 nucleotides match TRBD2. CDR1 and CDR2 from the germline V gene are LGHNA and YNFKEQ. This CDR3 has 15 residues. The V and J ends lost 2 bases and 0 bases, in that order; junction bases with no gene match: 3. CDR3 nucleotides: TGTGCCAGCAGCCAACATAGCGGGAACTCCTACGAGCAGTACTTC. Protein sequence: CASSQHSGNSYEQYF.

The chain combines TRBV6-6 with TRBJ1-4, with 8 bases lining up with TRBD1. The V and J ends lost 6 bases and 3 bases, in that order; junction bases with no gene match: 9. The CDR3 sequence is 16 residues long. CDR1 is MNHNY and CDR2 is SVGAGI in the germline V gene (reference sequence). CDR3 amino acids: CASSRQGRGSNEKLFF. The CDR3 DNA is TGTGCCAGCAGCAGACAGGGGAGAGGTTCTAATGAAAAACTGTTTTTT.

In the case of this clone: The germline gene is not matched at one end of the junction; a read error may be the cause. V gene TRBV7-2 combines with J gene TRBJ2-1, with TRBD2 as a possible D gene (6 bases). The CDR3 is 12 amino acids. Germline-derived CDR1 and CDR2 are SGHTA and FQGNSA. The CDR3 DNA is TGTGCCAGCAGCTTACTGGCGGGGCCCCAAGTCTTC. This translates into CASSLLAGPQVF.

The chain recombines TRBV6-5 with TRBJ2-1; no clear D. Trimming took off 7 bases at V and 0 bases at J, with 13 bases between the two ends. The germline gives CDR1 MNHEY, CDR2 SVGAGI. The length of the CDR3 is 15 residues. CDR3 sequence: CASNRIPSSYNEQFF. The CDR3, as DNA: TGTGCCAGCAATCGTATACCTAGCTCCTACAATGAGCAGTTCTTC.

The J gene is TRBJ2-1, the V gene TRBV7-9, with D possibly being TRBD1 (6 bases). Germline CDR1 SEHNR, CDR2 FQNEAQ (reference sequence). With 1 base removed from V and 0 bases from J, the gap between germline ends came to 7 bases. CDR3 length: 15 residues. The chain's CDR3 is CASSLGGGSYNEQFF. The DNA of the CDR3 is TGTGCCAGCAGCTTAGGAGGGGGCTCCTACAATGAGCAGTTCTTC.

This clone occurred once. The genes are TRBV11-2 and TRBJ2-1, with 13 bases aligning to TRBD2. CDR3 length equals 16 residues. The V segment lost 4 bases and the J segment 5 bases; nucleotides outside the gene matches: 5. Germline V gives CDR1 SGHAT, CDR2 FQNNGV. CDR3 nucleotides: TGTGCCAGCAGCTACTCCGGGACTAGCGGGAACAATGAGCAGTTCTTC. It translates to CASSYSGTSGNNEQFF. Combining the CDR3 with reference TRBV11-2 and TRBJ2-1 gives the whole variable domain EAGVAQSPRYKIIEKRQSVAFWCNPISGHATLYWYQQILGQGPKLLIQFQNNGVVDDSQLPKDRFSAERLKGVDSTLKIQPAKLEDSAVYLCASSYSGTSGNNEQFFGPGTRLTVL.

V is TRBV2 and J is TRBJ1-2; tentative D call: TRBD1 (5 bases). Germline V gene sequence: CDR1 SNHLY, CDR2 FYNNEI. This CDR3 is 12 amino acids long. With 5 bases removed from V and 7 bases from J, the gap between germline ends came to 11 bases. CDR3 region: CASSTPGSGYTF. CDR3 sequence (DNA): TGTGCCAGCAGTACCCCAGGGTCTGGCTACACCTTC.

The chain couples TRBV21-1 to TRBJ2-7; the D segment call TRBD2 is taken from the table without a DNA check. TRBV21-1 corresponds to a pseudogene. The CDR3 spans 14 residues. The CDR3 protein is CASSAGRETYEQYF. CDR3 in DNA: TGTGCCAGCAGCGCCGGGAGAGAGACCTACGAGCAGTACTTC.

This chain joins TRBV6-5 and TRBJ2-1; D is possibly TRBD2 (5 bases). Germline values: CDR1 MNHEY, CDR2 SVGAGI. Trimming took 2 bases from V and 6 from J, leaving 8 bases between them. The CDR3 has 13 amino acids. The CDR3 loop reads CASSYQRVNEQFF. For the CDR3, the DNA is TGTGCCAGCAGTTACCAGAGGGTCAATGAGCAGTTCTTC.

The V and J genes are TRBV5-1 and TRBJ2-1, with 10 bases that match TRBD2. This CDR3 is built from 17 residues. Trimming cost V 3 bases and J 0 bases; bases outside gene matches: 6. Germline CDR1 is SGHRS and CDR2 is YFSETQ. The CDR3 protein is CASSSMSSGSSYNEQFF. The CDR3, as DNA: TGCGCCAGCAGCTCTATGTCTAGCGGGAGCTCCTACAATGAGCAGTTCTTC.

In its sample, this clone was seen once. V gene TRBV27 combines with J gene TRBJ2-7; D possibly matches TRBD1 or TRBD2 (5 bases each). Trimming took 2 bases from V and 4 from J, leaving 15 bases between them. Germline CDR1 is MNHEY and CDR2 is SMNVEV (reference sequence). The CDR3 loop spans 15 amino acids. The CDR3 DNA sequence: TGTGCCAGCAGTTTACAGCAGGGTGGGGGTTACGAGCAGTACTTC. It codes for CASSLQQGGGYEQYF.

This chain joins TRBV28 and TRBJ2-1, with 10 bases identical to TRBD2. CDR3 length: 16 residues. Germline assignment: CDR1 MDHEN and CDR2 SYDVKM. The trim removed 9 bases at V and 0 bases at J, leaving 8 bases unmatched. CDR3 loop: CASKLAGISSYNEQFF. The CDR3 region has the DNA TGTGCCAGTAAACTAGCGGGAATAAGCTCCTACAATGAGCAGTTCTTC. The variable domain in full, with the rest retrieved from reference TRBV28 and TRBJ2-1, is DVKVTQSSRYLVKRTGEKVFLECVQDMDHENMFWYRQDPGLGLRLIYFSYDVKMKEKGDIPEGYSVSREKKERFSLILESASTNQTSMYLCASKLAGISSYNEQFFGPGTRLTVL.

The chain carries TRBV9 and TRBJ2-2, with 12 bases lining up with TRBD2. Losses at the gene ends were 4 bases for V and 2 bases for J; bases not matched to a gene: 9. The CDR3 runs 18 residues. From germline, CDR1 is SGDLS and CDR2 YYNGEE. CDR3 bases: TGTGCCAGCAGCCCGCGGACTAGCGGGAAAGTTAACACCGGGGAGCTGTTTTTT. Its protein is CASSPRTSGKVNTGELFF.

The chain recombines TRBV5-8 with TRBJ1-1, with 9 bases aligning to TRBD1. The CDR3 runs to 14 residues. Per germline, CDR1 SGHTS and CDR2 YDEGEE. The V gene end was trimmed by 2 bases and the J gene end by 6 bases; junction bases not matched to a gene: 5. Here the CDR3 reads CASSFRDRVSEAFF. CDR3 DNA: TGTGCCAGCAGCTTCCGGGACAGGGTTTCTGAAGCTTTCTTT.

The CDR3 here is CASSFGVQETQYF. CDR3 sequence (DNA): TGTGCCAGCAGTTTTGGCGTCCAAGAGACCCAGTACTTC. The gene calls are TRBV28 and TRBJ2-5; D call uncertain. V dropped 3 bases and J dropped 1 base, with 6 bases sitting between them. The length of the CDR3 is 13 residues. The germline V gene has CDR1 MDHEN and CDR2 SYDVKM.

J is TRBJ2-2 and V is TRBV11-2, with no clear D. CDR3 size: 14 residues. The V and J ends lost 0 bases and 4 bases respectively, with 6 bases between them. Germline lookup yields CDR1 SGHAT and CDR2 FQNNGV. Here the CDR3 reads CASSLERSTGELFF. The CDR3 region has the DNA TGTGCCAGCAGCTTAGAACGGAGCACCGGGGAGCTGTTTTTT.

This chain links TRBV5-8 with TRBJ1-2; 11 bases are a match to TRBD1. The J segment lost 1 base and the V segment lost 4 bases, leaving 15 bases of the junction unmatched. The CDR3 runs 19 residues. The V gene's germline CDR1 is SGHTS and CDR2 YDEGEE. For the CDR3, the DNA is TGTGCCAGCAGCCCCCTTGTCCGGACAGGGGGCCCTTTTAACTATGGCTACACCTTC. It codes for CASSPLVRTGGPFNYGYTF.

As for this clone: A read error may produce the germline difference seen at one junction end. This rearrangement joins TRBV23-1 to TRBJ2-3; no clear D gene. TRBV23-1 is an ORF for which the function is uncertain. This CDR3 comprises 9 residues. CDR3 bases: TGCGCCAGCAGTCAATCGCTTAGTTTT. Encoded protein: CASSQSLSF.

The chain couples TRBV19 to TRBJ2-5, with 8 bases identical to TRBD1. This CDR3 is built from 14 residues. Germline CDR1 and CDR2: LNHDA and SQIVND (reference sequence). With 5 bases clipped from V and 4 bases from J, the junction kept 6 bases outside the gene matches. CDR3 in DNA: TGTGCCAGTAGTTCTTCCACAGGGGGAGAGACCCAGTACTTC. Translated: CASSSSTGGETQYF.

This chain uses TRBV11-2 with TRBJ2-1; 13 nucleotides align to TRBD2. The CDR3 sequence is 16 residues long. Trimming cost V 4 bases and J 5 bases; bases outside gene matches: 5. The germline gives CDR1 SGHAT, CDR2 FQNNGV. DNA of the CDR3: TGTGCCAGCAGCTCCAGGACTAGCGGGAGTGACAATGAGCAGTTCTTC. It specifies CASSSRTSGSDNEQFF.

V is TRBV7-2 and J is TRBJ1-2; D perhaps matches TRBD1 (6 bases). The V gene's germline CDR1 is SGHTA and CDR2 FQGNSA. Trimming shortened V by 3 bases and J by 3 bases, and 8 bases separated the two germline ends. The CDR3 has 13 amino acids. In DNA, the CDR3 is TGTGCCAGCAGCTTCTCAGGGGACTATGGCTACACCTTC. This gives the protein CASSFSGDYGYTF.

This sequence joins TRBV6-5 and TRBJ2-3, with unresolved D. Germline V gene lookup returns CDR1 MNHEY and CDR2 SVGAGI. V dropped 0 bases and J dropped 1 base, with 5 bases sitting between them. This CDR3 is built from 14 residues. The CDR3 is CASSYSRRTDTQYF. CDR3 nucleotide sequence: TGTGCCAGCAGTTACTCCCGGCGCACAGATACGCAGTATTTT.

This chain joins TRBV4-1 and TRBJ2-1; D is possibly TRBD2 (6 bases). The CDR3 covers 15 residues. Germline assignment: CDR1 MGHRA and CDR2 YSYEKL. V was trimmed by 3 bases and J by 7 bases, leaving 16 bases between them. DNA for the CDR3: TGCGCCAGCAGCCAGGCGGGCGGGGAAGGGAATGAGCAGTTCTTC. This gives the protein CASSQAGGEGNEQFF.

The CDR3 here is CASDRKSPYEQYF. Written as DNA, the CDR3 is TGTGCCAGCGACCGGAAGTCCCCCTACGAGCAGTACTTC. The rearrangement uses TRBV6-1 and TRBJ2-7; unclear D gene. Germline CDR1 and CDR2: MNHNS and SASEGT. Trimming cost V 8 bases and J 2 bases, with 13 bases left between them. The CDR3 has 13 residues.